This T cell receptor beta chain originates from a study of blood T cell repertoires in COVID-19. Study background: The origin of the acute and convalescent COVID-19 samples was the United States, Italy and Spain. Sources were T cells, B-cell-depleted T cells, or PBMCs; the material itself was cDNA or gDNA.

A remark on this clone: In the same sample, other DNA sequences code for this CDR3.

Original processing notes: Estimated nucleated cell counts came from reference gene primer amplification. This table comes from immunoSEQ multiplex PCR, and its TCRdb copy is limited to in-frame clones, with some not included. The V and J calls and the clone size are those of that table, but D and trimming were determined from the DNA. The sample has more than 100,000 clones; about 81% are singletons. Germline lookup yields CDR1 KGHSH and CDR2 LQKENI. With 3 bases removed from V and 0 bases from J, the gap between germline ends came to 8 bases. This CDR3 is built from 15 residues. The receptor was isolated from a woman aged 80 or over with acute or convalescent COVID-19. The sample was peripheral blood. The chain recombines TRBV18 with TRBJ1-4; D possibly corresponds to TRBD1 (6 bases). CDR3 in amino acids: CASSPPGATNEKLFF. CDR3 nucleotide sequence: TGTGCCAGCTCACCCCCAGGGGCAACTAATGAAAAACTGTTTTTT.